Reported below is one T cell receptor beta chain. Study processing details: The authors estimated nucleated cell counts from reference gene primer amplification. TCRdb keeps only in-frame clones here, not all; method: immunoSEQ multiplex PCR. The V and J calls and clone size come from that table; D and trimming were worked out from the DNA. The sample lists roughly 280,000 clones; roughly 86% were seen once. Deletions cut 0 bases from V and 6 bases from J, with 10 bases between. Germline V CDR1 and CDR2: SGDLS, YYNGEE. This CDR3 has 15 amino acids. These data belong to a study of blood T cell repertoires in COVID-19. Study summary: From the United States, Italy and Spain came samples of acute and convalescent COVID-19. Sample material is recorded as cDNA or gDNA derived from T cells, B-cell-depleted T cells, or PBMCs.

The gene calls are TRBV9 and TRBJ1-6; D uncertain. This clonotype originated in a man aged 35 to 55 with active or convalescent COVID-19. Sequencing was performed on peripheral blood. The CDR3 is CASSVDSGFNSPLHF. CDR3 DNA: TGTGCCAGCAGCGTAGATTCGGGGTTTAATTCACCCCTCCACTTT.